What follows are 32 T cell receptor beta chains derived from one specimen sequenced in a study of cytomegalovirus exposure and HLA in healthy donors. Primers for the PCR totalled 60 Vbeta and 13 Jbeta. Clones were read by immunoSEQ multiplex PCR, and TCRdb kept only the in-frame ones, dropping some. The sample carries about 55,000 clones, approximately 80% recorded once. Sequenced sample: PBMCs. The origin of the receptors is a female donor in good health and CMV-seronegative.

The rearrangement joins TRBV29-1 to TRBJ2-1; 10 nucleotides agree with TRBD2. This CDR3 region has 15 residues. The germline V gene encodes CDR1 SQVTM and CDR2 ANQGSEA. The ends lost 6 bases at V and 4 bases at J; junction bases unmatched: 9. CDR3 sequence reads: CSVVGLADSYNEQFF. The CDR3 region has the DNA TGCAGCGTCGTCGGACTAGCGGATTCTTACAATGAGCAGTTCTTC.

As to this clone: Its ends do not fully match the called genes, so a read error is possible. V usage is TRBV6-5 and J usage is TRBJ2-5; 10 nucleotides align to TRBD1. This CDR3 is built from 14 residues. In germline, CDR1 is MNHEY, CDR2 SVGAGI. As DNA, the CDR3 is TGTGCCAGCAGTCCGGTCCCGGGACAGGGGCGGGGGAACTTC. Protein: CASSPVPGQGRGNF.

This rearrangement joins TRBV5-1 to TRBJ2-7; D call uncertain. This CDR3 contains 16 residues. V gave up 0 bases and J gave up 0 bases, with 13 bases separating them. CDR1 SGHRS and CDR2 YFSETQ come from the germline V gene. In DNA form, the CDR3 reads TGCGCCAGCAGCTTGGGCCAGGTGCTTATCTCCTACGAGCAGTACTTC. It codes for CASSLGQVLISYEQYF. The variable domain in full, with the rest retrieved from reference TRBV5-1 and TRBJ2-7, is KAGVTQTPRYLIKTRGQQVTLSCSPISGHRSVSWYQQTPGQGLQFLFEYFSETQRNKGNFPGRFSGRQFSNSRSEMNVSTLELGDSALYLCASSLGQVLISYEQYFGPGTRLTVT.

This clone was found a few times. CDR3: CATGRGTGGWEQYF. The CDR3 DNA is TGTGCTACGGGGCGCGGGACAGGGGGCTGGGAGCAGTACTTC. J is TRBJ2-7 and V is TRBV12-5, with TRBD1 identical over 12 bases. The ends lost 10 bases at V and 7 bases at J; junction bases unmatched: 11. Germline assignment: CDR1 LGHNT and CDR2 FRNRAP. This CDR3 has 14 residues.

This chain joins TRBV28 and TRBJ2-5; possible D gene TRBD1, 5 bases. The CDR3 runs 15 residues. Germline-derived CDR1 and CDR2 are MDHEN and SYDVKM. V was trimmed by 6 bases and J by 0 bases, leaving 14 bases between them. CDR3 sequence reads: CASSPVQGNQETQYF. The CDR3 DNA reads TGTGCCAGCAGCCCCGTCCAGGGAAACCAAGAGACCCAGTACTTC.

The genes are TRBV30 and TRBJ1-6; 8 nucleotides align to TRBD1. V shed 3 bases and J 6 bases; nucleotides not matched to a gene: 4. The CDR3 loop spans 14 amino acids. Looked up from germline, CDR1 is GTSNPN and CDR2 is SVGIG (reference sequence). The CDR3 DNA reads TGTGCCTGGAGCGGACAGGGCCCTAATTCACCCCTCCACTTT. Encoded protein: CAWSGQGPNSPLHF.

The rearrangement links TRBV18 to TRBJ2-7; 13 bases match TRBD2. Germline CDR1 and CDR2: KGHSH and LQKENI. There are 17 residues in the CDR3. With 3 bases clipped from V and 7 bases from J, the junction kept 12 bases outside the gene matches. The CDR3 spells CASSPFPTSGRAREQYF. The CDR3 bases are TGTGCCAGCTCACCTTTCCCAACTAGCGGGAGGGCCCGGGAGCAGTACTTC.

The rearrangement uses TRBV4-1 and TRBJ2-5, with 9 positions matching TRBD1. The CDR3 is 21 residues long. The junction had 20 bases not matched to a gene; V was cut back by 0 bases and J by 3 bases. The germline CDR1 and CDR2 sequences are MGHRA and YSYEKL. CDR3 region: CASSQEPPPTTGTGRKETQYF. The CDR3 nucleotides are TGCGCCAGCAGCCAAGAACCCCCCCCAACCACCGGGACAGGGAGGAAAGAGACCCAGTACTTC.

The V and J genes are TRBV6-6 and TRBJ2-7, with 8 nucleotides matching TRBD1. After removal of 0 bases from V and 6 bases from J, the junction contained 4 bases not matched to a gene. The CDR3 length is 14 residues. CDR1 and CDR2 (germline): MNHNY, SVGAGI (reference sequence). The CDR3 DNA follows: TGTGCCAGCAGTTACTCGACAGGGGTGGGCGAGCAGTACTTC. Translation gives CASSYSTGVGEQYF.

The genes are TRBV29-1 and TRBJ1-2; 8 bases map to TRBD1. CDR1 and CDR2 from the germline V gene are SQVTM and ANQGSEA. The CDR3 runs 15 residues. The trim removed 7 bases at V and 6 bases at J, leaving 16 bases unmatched. CDR3 region: CSADRSGQGTDGYTF. The DNA of the CDR3 is TGCAGCGCGGATCGGAGTGGACAGGGAACTGATGGCTACACCTTC.

The chain combines TRBV10-3 with TRBJ2-7, with a tentative D call TRBD1 (6 bases). The V and J ends lost 7 bases and 6 bases respectively, with 19 bases between them. The germline V gene encodes CDR1 ENHRY and CDR2 SYGVKD. The CDR3 contains 14 residues. CDR3 amino acids: CAINTDRRLGEQYF. In DNA, the CDR3 is TGTGCCATCAATACTGACAGGAGATTGGGCGAGCAGTACTTC.

The rearrangement links TRBV7-9 to TRBJ1-6; unclear D gene. This CDR3 comprises 12 residues. Trimming removed 6 bases at V and 4 bases at J, with 4 bases between. CDR1 SEHNR and CDR2 FQNEAQ come from the germline V gene (reference sequence). Here the CDR3 reads CASRRYNSPLHF. The CDR3 DNA is TGTGCCAGCAGGCGATATAATTCACCCCTCCACTTT.

V gene TRBV19 combines with J gene TRBJ2-7, with 7 bases matching TRBD1. Germline V gene sequence: CDR1 LNHDA, CDR2 SQIVND (reference sequence). The J segment lost 3 bases and the V segment lost 5 bases, leaving 10 bases of the junction unmatched. The CDR3 has 15 amino acids. Written as DNA, the CDR3 is TGTGCCAGTAGTTCAAACAGGGGAAGCCTCTACGAGCAGTACTTC. Amino acid sequence: CASSSNRGSLYEQYF. Supplemented by reference TRBV19 and TRBJ2-7, the full variable domain reads DGGITQSPKYLFRKEGQNVTLSCEQNLNHDAMYWYRQDPGQGLRLIYYSQIVNDFQKGDIAEGYSVSREKKESFPLTVTSAQKNPTAFYLCASSSNRGSLYEQYFGPGTRLTVT.

The chain combines TRBV9 with TRBJ2-3; the D gene is possibly TRBD1 (5 bases). This CDR3 has 16 residues. In germline, CDR1 is SGDLS, CDR2 YYNGEE. V lost 2 bases to trimming and J lost 4 bases, with 17 bases between them. This CDR3 reads CASSVPLAGFADTQYF. The CDR3 DNA follows: TGTGCCAGCAGCGTCCCCTTAGCAGGGTTCGCAGATACGCAGTATTTT.

J is TRBJ1-1 and V is TRBV2, with D possibly matching TRBD1 (5 bases). Trimming cost V 3 bases and J 5 bases, with 10 bases left between them. Germline lookup yields CDR1 SNHLY and CDR2 FYNNEI. CDR3 length equals 13 residues. The DNA for the CDR3 is TGTGCCAGCAGTGAGTCAGGGAGGACTGAAGCTTTCTTT. Its protein is CASSESGRTEAFF.

The chain has TRBV14 and TRBJ1-4, with a tentative D call TRBD1 (6 bases). CDR1 and CDR2 (germline): SGHDN, FVKESK. The ends were cut back, 3 bases at V and 0 bases at J, with 8 bases in the middle. The CDR3 contains 15 residues. The CDR3 sequence: CASSHGQTTNEKLFF. In DNA, the CDR3 is TGTGCCAGCAGCCATGGACAGACAACTAATGAAAAACTGTTTTTT.

The rearrangement joins TRBV13 to TRBJ2-1, with D possibly TRBD2 on 6 matching bases. Looked up from germline, CDR1 is PRHDT and CDR2 is FYEKMQ (reference sequence). V lost 1 base, J lost 5 bases, and 12 bases lay in between. This CDR3 region has 15 residues. The CDR3 is CASSLAGTVNNEQFF. The CDR3 DNA reads as TGTGCCAGCAGCTTAGCCGGGACTGTAAACAATGAGCAGTTCTTC.

The chain is built from TRBV4-2 and TRBJ2-3, with TRBD2 identical over 8 bases. Germline loops: CDR1 LGHNA, CDR2 YNFKEQ. V shed 0 bases, J shed 4 bases, and the junction held 3 bases outside the gene matches. The CDR3 length is 15 residues. The CDR3 here is CASSQERGAADTQYF. CDR3 DNA sequence: TGTGCCAGCAGCCAAGAGCGGGGGGCTGCAGATACGCAGTATTTT.

This clone was counted only a few times. This sequence joins TRBV28 and TRBJ2-1; tentatively, D is TRBD1 (5 bases). This CDR3 has 11 amino acids. Per the germline V gene, CDR1 is MDHEN and CDR2 is SYDVKM. V lost 6 bases, J lost 5 bases, and 5 bases lay in between. The CDR3 loop is CASRTDNEQFF. The DNA for the CDR3 is TGTGCCAGCAGGACAGACAATGAGCAGTTCTTC.

The chain joins TRBV6-5 to TRBJ2-7, with a possible D match to TRBD1 (6 bases). V lost 0 bases and J 3 bases, leaving 15 bases between the germline ends. Germline V lookup: CDR1 MNHEY, CDR2 SVGAGI. This CDR3 has 16 residues. Here the CDR3 reads CASSYSSGTPNYEQYF. CDR3 coding DNA: TGTGCCAGCAGTTACTCGAGTGGGACACCCAACTACGAGCAGTACTTC.

CDR3 coding DNA: TGTGCCAGCGGAACCTATAGGGTTACCGGGACAGGGTCCTACAATGAGCAGTTCTTC. It translates to CASGTYRVTGTGSYNEQFF. The chain uses TRBV5-4 and TRBJ2-1, with TRBD1 matching over 9 bases. The V and J ends lost 7 bases and 1 base, in that order; junction bases with no gene match: 18. CDR1 SGHNT and CDR2 YYREEE come from the germline V gene (reference sequence). The CDR3 consists of 19 residues.

The chain uses TRBV20-1 and TRBJ1-1, with D unresolved. The CDR3 has 11 residues. V was clipped by 1 base and J by 10 bases, with 10 bases between them. CDR1 is DFQATT, CDR2 SNEGSKA, per germline (reference sequence). For the CDR3, the DNA is TGCAGTGCTAGAGTCCAGGAGGTAGCTTTCTTT. This sequence encodes CSARVQEVAFF.

The CDR3 DNA reads TGTGCCAGCTCACCCGGACTCGGGAACACTGAAGCTTTCTTT. Amino acids: CASSPGLGNTEAFF. V is TRBV18 and J is TRBJ1-1; D remains ambiguous. V lost 3 bases, J lost 1 base, and 9 bases lay in between. Germline CDR1 is KGHSH and CDR2 is LQKENI. The CDR3 is made up of 14 amino acids.

The CDR3 sequence: CASSQHTSGGAYEQYF. The CDR3, as DNA: TGTGCCAGCAGCCAGCACACTAGCGGGGGAGCTTACGAGCAGTACTTC. This sequence joins TRBV4-2 and TRBJ2-5; 11 bases agree with TRBD2. The J call may not be correct, given that the DNA end is closer to TRBJ2-7. The CDR3 runs to 16 residues. Germline CDR1 LGHNA, CDR2 YNFKEQ.

The chain joins TRBV18 to TRBJ1-2, with TRBD1 matching over 10 bases. Germline V gives CDR1 KGHSH, CDR2 LQKENI. This CDR3 contains 17 residues. J gave up 4 bases and V 2 bases, and 10 bases lay outside the gene matches. For the CDR3, the DNA is TGTGCCAGCTCACCAAGTCCGGGACAGGGGCGATCCTATGGCTACACCTTC. It codes for CASSPSPGQGRSYGYTF.

The V and J genes are TRBV9 and TRBJ1-5; no definite D call. Per germline, CDR1 SGDLS and CDR2 YYNGEE. V was pared by 0 bases and J by 5 bases, with 3 bases between. The CDR3 has 12 residues. CDR3 in DNA: TGTGCCAGCAGCGTAGGCGATCAGCCCCAGCATTTT. Protein product: CASSVGDQPQHF.

Comment on this clone: Other DNA sequences of this sample code for an identical CDR3. The rearrangement uses TRBV5-1 and TRBJ2-1; 9 bases match TRBD1. This CDR3 spans 15 amino acids. The trim removed 1 base at V and 2 bases at J, leaving 1 base unmatched. The germline V gene has CDR1 SGHRS and CDR2 YFSETQ. CDR3 bases: TGCGCCAGCAGCTTGACAGGGGGCGCCTACAATGAGCAGTTCTTC. It translates to CASSLTGGAYNEQFF.

In its sample, this clone was seen a few times. J is TRBJ2-1 and V is TRBV7-8; 9 bases are shared with TRBD1. V shed 2 bases, J shed 4 bases, and the junction held 6 bases outside the gene matches. The CDR3 contains 16 residues. Germline V gene sequence: CDR1 SGHVS, CDR2 FQNEAQ. CDR3: CASSLHRDRAYNEQFF. The CDR3, as DNA: TGTGCCAGCAGCTTACACCGGGACAGGGCTTACAATGAGCAGTTCTTC.

The chain joins TRBV28 to TRBJ2-2; 8 nucleotides agree with TRBD1. The V segment lost 4 bases and the J segment 9 bases; nucleotides outside the gene matches: 10. CDR3 length: 15 amino acids. Germline CDR1 and CDR2: MDHEN and SYDVKM. CDR3 DNA sequence: TGTGCCAGCAGTTCAACCGGGACAGGTCTCAGGGAGCTGTTTTTT. Translation gives CASSSTGTGLRELFF. Looking up the rest from reference TRBV28 and TRBJ2-2 gives the full variable domain: DVKVTQSSRYLVKRTGEKVFLECVQDMDHENMFWYRQDPGLGLRLIYFSYDVKMKEKGDIPEGYSVSREKKERFSLILESASTNQTSMYLCASSSTGTGLRELFFGEGSRLTVL.

The chain employs TRBV5-1 and TRBJ1-4, with unresolved D. CDR1 SGHRS and CDR2 YFSETQ come from the germline V gene. The germline V and J ends were trimmed by 0 bases and 6 bases, with 15 bases remaining between them. CDR3 length equals 16 residues. CDR3 coding DNA: TGCGCCAGCAGCTTGGAAGGAGATAGAGGATATGAAAAACTGTTTTTT. It is translated as CASSLEGDRGYEKLFF.

This rearrangement joins TRBV11-2 to TRBJ2-3, with D possibly matching TRBD2 (6 bases). Per germline, CDR1 SGHAT and CDR2 FQNNGV. Between the trimmed V and J ends, which lost 0 bases and 11 bases, there was a span of 15 bases. The CDR3 totals 14 residues. CDR3 nucleotide sequence: TGTGCCAGCAGCTTAGAGTCGGGGCTAGCGTTGCAGTATTTT. Its protein is CASSLESGLALQYF.

The count of this clone is one. V usage is TRBV29-1 and J usage is TRBJ1-2, with D maybe TRBD1 (6 bases). The CDR3 consists of 14 residues. CDR1 is SQVTM and CDR2 is ANQGSEA in the germline V gene. V lost 6 bases and J 3 bases, leaving 17 bases between the germline ends. CDR3 sequence: CSVPRGGADYGYTF. The DNA for the CDR3 is TGCAGCGTGCCAAGGGGGGGCGCAGACTATGGCTACACCTTC.